The TCR beta chain described here comes from a study of T cell responses to AZD1222 COVID-19 vaccine. The CDR3 extends over 11 amino acids. The germline CDR1 and CDR2 sequences are GTSNPN and SVGIG (reference sequence). V lost 4 bases and J lost 5, with 7 bases in between. Note on this clone: Its specificity is not known.

Study-wide points: Baseline seropositivity occurred in only a handful of AZD1222 recipients. Two AZD1222 administrations were followed by greater Spike-specific TCR breadth and depth.

Some clones are missing from TCRdb's copy, which holds only in-frame ones; the method was immunoSEQ multiplex PCR. The repertoire consists of 200,000 or so clones, with around 87% occurring once and the leading ten covering about 3%. The sequence came from an adult in good health. The sequenced sample was peripheral blood, obtained on day 0 of MenACWY control vaccination. The chain is built from TRBV30 and TRBJ2-3, with D unclear. The chain's CDR3 is CAWTRGDTQYF. The CDR3 DNA is TGTGCCTGGACTCGAGGAGATACGCAGTATTTT. Supplemented by reference TRBV30 and TRBJ2-3, the full variable domain reads SQTIHQWPATLVQPVGSPLSLECTVEGTSNPNLYWYRQAAGRGLQLLFYSVGIGQISSEVPQNLSASRPQDRQFILSSKKLLLSDSGFYLCAWTRGDTQYFGPGTRLTVL.